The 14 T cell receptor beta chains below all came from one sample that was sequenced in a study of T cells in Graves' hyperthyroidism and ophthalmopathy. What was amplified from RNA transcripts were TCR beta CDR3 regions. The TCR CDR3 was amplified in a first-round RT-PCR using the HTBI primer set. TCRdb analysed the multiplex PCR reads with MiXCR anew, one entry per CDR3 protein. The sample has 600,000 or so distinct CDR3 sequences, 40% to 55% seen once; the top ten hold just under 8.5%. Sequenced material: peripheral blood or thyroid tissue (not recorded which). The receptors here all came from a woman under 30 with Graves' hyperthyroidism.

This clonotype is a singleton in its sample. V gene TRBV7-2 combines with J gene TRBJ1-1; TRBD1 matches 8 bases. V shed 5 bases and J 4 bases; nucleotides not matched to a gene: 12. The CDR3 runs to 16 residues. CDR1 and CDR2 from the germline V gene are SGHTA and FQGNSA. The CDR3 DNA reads TGTGCCAGCAGCCCCGGTGACAGGGGAGTAGGCACTGAAGCTTTCTTT. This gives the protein CASSPGDRGVGTEAFF.

CDR3 sequence: CSARNNRDREQYF. CDR3 bases: TGCAGTGCTAGAAACAACAGGGACCGCGAGCAGTACTTC. The chain has TRBV20-1 and TRBJ2-7; perhaps TRBD1 as D (6 bases). V lost 2 bases to trimming and J lost 6 bases, with 14 bases between them. This CDR3 is built from 13 residues. In germline, CDR1 is DFQATT, CDR2 SNEGSKA (reference sequence).

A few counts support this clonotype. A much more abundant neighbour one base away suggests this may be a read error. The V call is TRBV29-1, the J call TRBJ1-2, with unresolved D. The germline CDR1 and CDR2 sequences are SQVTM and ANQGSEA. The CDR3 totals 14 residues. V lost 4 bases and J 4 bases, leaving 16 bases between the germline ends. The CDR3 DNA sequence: TGCAGCGTTGCCCGAGAAGAGTACGGCTATGGCTACACCTTC. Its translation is CSVAREEYGYGYTF. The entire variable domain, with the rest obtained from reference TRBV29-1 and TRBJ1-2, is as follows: SAVISQKPSRDICQRGTSLTIQCQVDSQVTMMFWYRQQPGQSLTLIATANQGSEATYESGFVIDKFPISRPNLTFSTLTVSNMSPEDSSIYLCSVAREEYGYGYTFGSGTRLTVV.

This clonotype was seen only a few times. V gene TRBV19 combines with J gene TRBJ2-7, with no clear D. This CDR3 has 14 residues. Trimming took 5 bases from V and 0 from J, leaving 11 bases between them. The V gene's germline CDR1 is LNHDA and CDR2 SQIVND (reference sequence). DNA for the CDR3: TGTGCCAGTAGTTGGCACGACCCCTCCTACGAGCAGTACTTC. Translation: CASSWHDPSYEQYF. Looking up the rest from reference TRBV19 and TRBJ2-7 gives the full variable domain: DGGITQSPKYLFRKEGQNVTLSCEQNLNHDAMYWYRQDPGQGLRLIYYSQIVNDFQKGDIAEGYSVSREKKESFPLTVTSAQKNPTAFYLCASSWHDPSYEQYFGPGTRLTVT.

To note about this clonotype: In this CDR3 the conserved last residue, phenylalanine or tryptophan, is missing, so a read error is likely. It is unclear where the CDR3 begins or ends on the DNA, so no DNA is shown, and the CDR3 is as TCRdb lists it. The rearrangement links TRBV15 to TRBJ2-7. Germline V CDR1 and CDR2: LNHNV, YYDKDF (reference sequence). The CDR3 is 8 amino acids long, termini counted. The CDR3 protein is CATSRASS.

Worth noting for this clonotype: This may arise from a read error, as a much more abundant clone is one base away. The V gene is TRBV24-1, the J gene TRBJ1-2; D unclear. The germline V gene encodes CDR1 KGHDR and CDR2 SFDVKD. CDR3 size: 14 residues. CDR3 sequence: CASSDQDSGYGYTF. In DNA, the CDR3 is TGTGCCAGCAGTGACCAGGACTCGGGCTATGGCTACACCTTC.

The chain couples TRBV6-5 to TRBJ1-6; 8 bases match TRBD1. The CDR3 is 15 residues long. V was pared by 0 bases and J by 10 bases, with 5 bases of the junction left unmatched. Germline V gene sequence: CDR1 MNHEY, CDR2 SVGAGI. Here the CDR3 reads CASSYSGQAGSPLHF. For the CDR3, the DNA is TGTGCCAGCAGTTACTCGGGACAGGCGGGCTCACCCCTCCACTTT.

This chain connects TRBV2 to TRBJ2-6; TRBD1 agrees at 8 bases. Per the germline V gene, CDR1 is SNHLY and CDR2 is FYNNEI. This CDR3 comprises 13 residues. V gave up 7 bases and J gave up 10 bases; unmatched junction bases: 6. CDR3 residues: CASKDRESNVLTF. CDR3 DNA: TGTGCCAGCAAGGACAGGGAGTCAAACGTCCTGACTTTC. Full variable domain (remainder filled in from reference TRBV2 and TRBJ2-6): EPEVTQTPSHQVTQMGQEVILRCVPISNHLYFYWYRQILGQKVEFLVSFYNNEISEKSEIFDDQFSVERPDGSNFTLKIRSTKLEDSAMYFCASKDRESNVLTFGAGSRLTVL.

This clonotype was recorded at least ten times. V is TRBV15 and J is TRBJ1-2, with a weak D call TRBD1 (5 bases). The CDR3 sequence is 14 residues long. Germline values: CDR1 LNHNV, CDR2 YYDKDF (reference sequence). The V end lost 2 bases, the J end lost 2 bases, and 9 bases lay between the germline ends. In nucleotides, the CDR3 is TGTGCCACCAGCAGAACCCGGGACAACTATGGCTACACCTTC. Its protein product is CATSRTRDNYGYTF.

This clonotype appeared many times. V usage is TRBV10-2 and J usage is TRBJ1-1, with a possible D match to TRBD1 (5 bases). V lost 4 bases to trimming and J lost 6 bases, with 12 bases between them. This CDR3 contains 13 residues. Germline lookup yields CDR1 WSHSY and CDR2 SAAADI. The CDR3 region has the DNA TGCGCCAGCAGTGGGGGGGGTAGCCCTGAAGCTTTCTTT. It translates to CASSGGGSPEAFF.

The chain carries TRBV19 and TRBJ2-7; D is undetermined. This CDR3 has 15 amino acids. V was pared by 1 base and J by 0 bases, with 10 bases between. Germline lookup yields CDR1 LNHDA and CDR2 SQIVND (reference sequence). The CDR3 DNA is TGTGCCAGTAGTATAGTGAGCCAGAGCTCCTACGAGCAGTACTTC. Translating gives CASSIVSQSSYEQYF. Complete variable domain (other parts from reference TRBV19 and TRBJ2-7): DGGITQSPKYLFRKEGQNVTLSCEQNLNHDAMYWYRQDPGQGLRLIYYSQIVNDFQKGDIAEGYSVSREKKESFPLTVTSAQKNPTAFYLCASSIVSQSSYEQYFGPGTRLTVT.

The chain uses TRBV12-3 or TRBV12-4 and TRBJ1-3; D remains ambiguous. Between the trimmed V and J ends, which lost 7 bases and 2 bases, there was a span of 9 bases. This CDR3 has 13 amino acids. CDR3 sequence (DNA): TGTGCCAGCAACCGAGGGACTGGAAACACCATATATTTT. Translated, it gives CASNRGTGNTIYF.

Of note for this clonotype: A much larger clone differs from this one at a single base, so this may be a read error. CDR3 region: CASSGGYTHPQHF. DNA of the CDR3: TGTGCCAGTAGTGGCGGGTATACGCATCCCCAGCATTTT. V gene TRBV19 combines with J gene TRBJ1-5; D unresolved. The CDR3 length is 13 residues. From germline, CDR1 is LNHDA and CDR2 SQIVND (reference sequence). Between the trimmed V and J ends, which lost 5 bases and 10 bases, there was a span of 15 bases.

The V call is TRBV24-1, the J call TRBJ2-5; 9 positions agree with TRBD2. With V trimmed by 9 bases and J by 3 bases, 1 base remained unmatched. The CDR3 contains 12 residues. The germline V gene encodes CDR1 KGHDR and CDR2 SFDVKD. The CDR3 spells CATGGREETQYF. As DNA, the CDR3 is TGTGCCACCGGCGGGAGGGAAGAGACCCAGTACTTC.